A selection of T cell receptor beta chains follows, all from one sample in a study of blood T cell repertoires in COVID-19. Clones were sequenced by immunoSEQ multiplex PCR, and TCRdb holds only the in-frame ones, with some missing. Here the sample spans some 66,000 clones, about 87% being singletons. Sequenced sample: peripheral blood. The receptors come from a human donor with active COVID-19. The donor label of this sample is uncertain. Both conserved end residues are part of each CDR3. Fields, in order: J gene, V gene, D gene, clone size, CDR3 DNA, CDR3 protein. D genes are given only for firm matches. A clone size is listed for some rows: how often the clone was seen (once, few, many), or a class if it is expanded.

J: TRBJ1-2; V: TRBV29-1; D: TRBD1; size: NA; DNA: TGCAGCACTACTGGACAGGGACAGGACTATGGCTACACCTTC; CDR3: CSTTGQGQDYGYTF
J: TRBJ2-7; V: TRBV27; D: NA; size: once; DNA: TGTGCCAGCAGTTCCGGCCCCGAGGGTTCCTACGAGCAGTACTTC; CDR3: CASSSGPEGSYEQYF
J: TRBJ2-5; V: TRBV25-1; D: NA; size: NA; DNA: TGTGCCAGCAGTGCACCGGGGAGGAGAGAGACCCAGTACTTC; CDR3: CASSAPGRRETQYF
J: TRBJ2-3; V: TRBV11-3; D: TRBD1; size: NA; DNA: TGTGCCAGCAGCAGGACCGGGACAGGGGCCGCAGATACGCAGTATTTT; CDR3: CASSRTGTGAADTQYF
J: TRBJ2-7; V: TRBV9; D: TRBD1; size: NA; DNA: TGTGCCAGCAGCCCCGAGGGGACAGGGGGTTACGAGCAGTACTTC; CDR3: CASSPEGTGGYEQYF
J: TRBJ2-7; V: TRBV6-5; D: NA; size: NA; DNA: TGTGCCAGCAGTTACTCGAGAAAAAGCTACGAGCAGTACTTC; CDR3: CASSYSRKSYEQYF
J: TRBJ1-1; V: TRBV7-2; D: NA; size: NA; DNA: TGTGCCAGCAGCCCCTTAGGGACAAACACTGAAGCTTTCTTT; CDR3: CASSPLGTNTEAFF
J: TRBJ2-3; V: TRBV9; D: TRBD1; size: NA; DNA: TGTGCCAGCAGTGCTCCGGGACAGGGTTTCACAGATACGCAGTATTTT; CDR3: CASSAPGQGFTDTQYF
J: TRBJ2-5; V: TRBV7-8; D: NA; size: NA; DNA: TGTGCCAGCAGCCCCTTGAGGGTTCAAGGGACCCAGTACTTC; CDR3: CASSPLRVQGTQYF
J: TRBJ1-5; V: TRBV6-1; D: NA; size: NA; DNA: TGTGCCAGCAGTGAAACGGTCTTCGACAATCAGCCCCAGCATTTT; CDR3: CASSETVFDNQPQHF
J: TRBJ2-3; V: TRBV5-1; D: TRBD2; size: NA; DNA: TGCGCCAGCAGCACACAACTGACCGCGGGAGGGGGCACGCAGTATTTT; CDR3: CASSTQLTAGGGTQYF
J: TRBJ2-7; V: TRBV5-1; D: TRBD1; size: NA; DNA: TGCGCCAGCAGCCAGACAGGGTCCTACGAGCAGTACTTC; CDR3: CASSQTGSYEQYF
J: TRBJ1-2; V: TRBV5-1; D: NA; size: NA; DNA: TGCGCCAGCAGCTTGGAAGTGGGCAGGACAGATGGCTACACCTTC; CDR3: CASSLEVGRTDGYTF
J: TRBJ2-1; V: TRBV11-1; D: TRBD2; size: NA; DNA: TGTGCCAGCAGCTTGGGGGGGTCGGCTTATTACAATGAGCAGTTCTTC; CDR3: CASSLGGSAYYNEQFF
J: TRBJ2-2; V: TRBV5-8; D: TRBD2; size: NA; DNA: TGTGCCAGCAGCTTGGCCCTAGCGGGAGCCCCGAACACCGGGGAGCTGTTTTTT; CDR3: CASSLALAGAPNTGELFF
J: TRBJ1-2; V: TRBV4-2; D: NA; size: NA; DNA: TGTGCCAGCGGACAGTCCGGCTATGGCTACACCTTC; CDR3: CASGQSGYGYTF
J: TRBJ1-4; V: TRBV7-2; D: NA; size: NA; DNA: TGTGCCAGCAGCTTCCGAGCGACTAATGAAAAACTGTTTTTT; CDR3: CASSFRATNEKLFF
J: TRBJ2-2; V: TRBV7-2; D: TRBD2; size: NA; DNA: TGTGCCAGCAGCCCAGGACTAGCGGGCACCGGGGAGCTGTTTTTT; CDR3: CASSPGLAGTGELFF
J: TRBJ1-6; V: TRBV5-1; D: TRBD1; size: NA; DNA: TGCGCCAGCAGCTCGGGACAGGGATCCTATAATTCACCCCTCCACTTT; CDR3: CASSSGQGSYNSPLHF
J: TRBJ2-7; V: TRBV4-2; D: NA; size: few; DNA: TGTGCCAGCAGCCACTCGGTGGGCGACCTCTACGAGCAGTACTTC; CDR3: CASSHSVGDLYEQYF
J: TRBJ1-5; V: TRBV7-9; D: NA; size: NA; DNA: TGTGCCAGCAGCCCAGATAGCAATCAGCCCCAGCATTTT; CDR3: CASSPDSNQPQHF
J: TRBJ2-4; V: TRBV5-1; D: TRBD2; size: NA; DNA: TGCGCCAGCACCTCGGGGGGGAACATTCAGTACTTC; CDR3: CASTSGGNIQYF
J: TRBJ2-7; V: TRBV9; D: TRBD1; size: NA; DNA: TGTGCCAGCAGCCCAGGGGGACGGTCCTACGAGCAGTACTTC; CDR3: CASSPGGRSYEQYF
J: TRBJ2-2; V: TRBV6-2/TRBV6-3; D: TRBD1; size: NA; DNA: TGTGCCAGCAGTTCGACAGGGGGGACCGGGGAGCTGTTTTTT; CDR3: CASSSTGGTGELFF
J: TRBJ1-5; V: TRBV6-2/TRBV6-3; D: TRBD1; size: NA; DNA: TGTGCCAGCAGCCGCGGGACAGGGGGTCCTTGGAGCAATCAGCCCCAGCATTTT; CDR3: CASSRGTGGPWSNQPQHF
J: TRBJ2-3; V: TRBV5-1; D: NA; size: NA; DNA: TGCGCCAGCAGCAAGGACACCCCTGGGGATACGCAGTATTTT; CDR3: CASSKDTPGDTQYF
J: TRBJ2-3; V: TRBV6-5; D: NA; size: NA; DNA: TGTGCCAGCAGCGACTCGACAGGCGAGACGCAGTATTTT; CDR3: CASSDSTGETQYF
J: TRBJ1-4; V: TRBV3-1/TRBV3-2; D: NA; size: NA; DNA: TGTGCCAGCAGCCAAGTCCTGGGCCTAACCACAGGAAAACTGTTTTTT; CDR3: CASSQVLGLTTGKLFF
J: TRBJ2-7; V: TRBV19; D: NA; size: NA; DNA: TGTGCCAGTAGCCGCAGGGGCCACGAGCAGTACTTC; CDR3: CASSRRGHEQYF
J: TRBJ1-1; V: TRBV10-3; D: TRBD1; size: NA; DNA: TGTGCCATCAGTAAGGACAGGGGGTTGAACACTGAAGCTTTCTTT; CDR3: CAISKDRGLNTEAFF
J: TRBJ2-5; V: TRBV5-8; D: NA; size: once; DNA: TGTGCCAGCAATCAACCGAAGAGAGTCAGGGAGACCCAGTACTTC; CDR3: CASNQPKRVRETQYF
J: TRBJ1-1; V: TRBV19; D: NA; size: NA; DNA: TGTGCCAGTAGTATTTTACAGGGAACTGAAGCTTTCTTT; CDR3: CASSILQGTEAFF
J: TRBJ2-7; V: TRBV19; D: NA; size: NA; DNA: TGTGCCAGTACCTCGGGGGTCGTGGCGGGCTACGAGCAGTACTTC; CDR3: CASTSGVVAGYEQYF
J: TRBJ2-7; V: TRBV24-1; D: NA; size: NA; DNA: TGTGCCACCAGTGATGCGGGCAGGACCTACGAGCAGTACTTC; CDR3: CATSDAGRTYEQYF
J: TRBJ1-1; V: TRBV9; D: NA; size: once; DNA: TGTGCCAGCAGCGTAACTGAGGGAAGGAGCGCTGAAGCTTTCTTT; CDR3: CASSVTEGRSAEAFF
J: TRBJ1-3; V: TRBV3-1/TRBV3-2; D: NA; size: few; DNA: TGTGCCAGCAGCCACATAGGGAGCTCTGGAAACACCATATATTTT; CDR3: CASSHIGSSGNTIYF
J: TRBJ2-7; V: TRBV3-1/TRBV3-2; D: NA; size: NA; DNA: TGTGCCAGCAGCCAAGGGCCGGACAGTCCCTACGAGCAGTACTTC; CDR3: CASSQGPDSPYEQYF
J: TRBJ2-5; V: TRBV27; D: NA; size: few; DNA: TGTGCCAGCAGTTTTCTGACAGGGCGGGGAGAGACCCAGTACTTC; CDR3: CASSFLTGRGETQYF
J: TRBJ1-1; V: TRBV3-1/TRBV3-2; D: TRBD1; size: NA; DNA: TGTGCCAGCAGCCAGGGACAGGGGAACACTGAAGCTTTCTTT; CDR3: CASSQGQGNTEAFF
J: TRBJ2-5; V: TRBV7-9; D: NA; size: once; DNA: TGTGCCAGCAGCTTAAATGGCGGAGCGGGTGTCCAAGAGACCCAGTACTTC; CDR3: CASSLNGGAGVQETQYF
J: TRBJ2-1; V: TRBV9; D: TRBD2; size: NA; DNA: TGTGCCAGCAGCAGCGGGGGCCTCTCCTACAATGAGCAGTTCTTC; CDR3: CASSSGGLSYNEQFF